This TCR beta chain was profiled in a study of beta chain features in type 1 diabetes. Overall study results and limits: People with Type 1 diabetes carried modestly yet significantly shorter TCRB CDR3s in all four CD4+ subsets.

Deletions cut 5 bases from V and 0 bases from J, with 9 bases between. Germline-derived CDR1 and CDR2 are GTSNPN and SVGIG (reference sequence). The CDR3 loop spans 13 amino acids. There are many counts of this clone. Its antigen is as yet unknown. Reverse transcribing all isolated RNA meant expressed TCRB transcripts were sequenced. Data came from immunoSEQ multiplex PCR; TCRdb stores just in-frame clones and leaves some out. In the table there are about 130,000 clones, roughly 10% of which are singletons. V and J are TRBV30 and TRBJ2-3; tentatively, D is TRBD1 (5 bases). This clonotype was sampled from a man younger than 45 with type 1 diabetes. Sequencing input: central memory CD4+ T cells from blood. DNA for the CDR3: TGTGCCTGGGACAGTATTAGCACAGATACGCAGTATTTT. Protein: CAWDSISTDTQYF.